A single T cell receptor beta chain is shown here with its context. Its specificity is not known. This specimen belongs to a study of T cell responses to AZD1222 COVID-19 vaccine. Study-wide context: Doses given second, at about 4 or about 12 weeks, were pooled.

Regarding the study as a whole: Baseline serostatus was positive in only a handful of AZD1222 recipients. White British people made up most donors, females outnumbered males, and clonal diversity was possibly underestimated.

The data were produced by immunoSEQ multiplex PCR, yet TCRdb's version contains in-frame clones alone and is incomplete. The sample has some 120,000 clones; under 95% are singletons. The material was peripheral blood, obtained on day 0 of AZD1222 vaccination. The TCR sequence derives from an adult in good health.

The CDR3 loop reads CATRVQGQDYGYTF. Written as DNA, the CDR3 is TGTGCCACAAGGGTACAGGGGCAGGACTATGGCTACACCTTC. The chain couples TRBV19 to TRBJ1-2; TRBD1 matches 7 bases. CDR3 length: 14 amino acids. The junction had 11 bases not matched to a gene; V was cut back by 10 bases and J by 3 bases. Germline V gene sequence: CDR1 LNHDA, CDR2 SQIVND (reference sequence).